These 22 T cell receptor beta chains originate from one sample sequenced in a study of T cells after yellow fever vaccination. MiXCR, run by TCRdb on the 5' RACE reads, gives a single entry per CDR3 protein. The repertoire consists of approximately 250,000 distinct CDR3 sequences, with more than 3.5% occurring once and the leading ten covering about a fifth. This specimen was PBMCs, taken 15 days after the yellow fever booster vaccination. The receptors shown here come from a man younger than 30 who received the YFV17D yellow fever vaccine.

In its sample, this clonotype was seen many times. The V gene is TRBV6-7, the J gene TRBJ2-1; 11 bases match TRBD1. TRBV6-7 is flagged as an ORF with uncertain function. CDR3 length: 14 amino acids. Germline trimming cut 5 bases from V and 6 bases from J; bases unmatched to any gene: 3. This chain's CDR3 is CASSPGTGGNEQFF. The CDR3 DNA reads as TGTGCCAGCAGTCCCGGGACAGGGGGCAATGAGCAGTTCTTC.

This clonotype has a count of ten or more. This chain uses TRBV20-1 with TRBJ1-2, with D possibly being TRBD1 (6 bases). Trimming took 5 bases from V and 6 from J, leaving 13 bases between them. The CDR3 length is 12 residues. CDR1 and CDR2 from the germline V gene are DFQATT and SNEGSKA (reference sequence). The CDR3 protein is CSAPTGFDGYTF. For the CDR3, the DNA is TGCAGTGCTCCGACAGGTTTCGATGGCTACACCTTC.

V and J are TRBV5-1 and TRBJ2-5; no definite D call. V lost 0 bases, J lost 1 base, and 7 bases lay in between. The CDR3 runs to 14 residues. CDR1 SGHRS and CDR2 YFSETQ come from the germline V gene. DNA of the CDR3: TGCGCCAGCAGCTTGGCGAGACTCCAAGAGACCCAGTACTTC. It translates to CASSLARLQETQYF.

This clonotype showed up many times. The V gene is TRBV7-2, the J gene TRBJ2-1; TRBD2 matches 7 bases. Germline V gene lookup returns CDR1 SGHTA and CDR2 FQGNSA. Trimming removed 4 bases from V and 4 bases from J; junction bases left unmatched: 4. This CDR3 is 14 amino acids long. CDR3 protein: CASSSSGAYNEQFF. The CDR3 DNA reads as TGTGCCAGCAGCTCGAGCGGGGCTTACAATGAGCAGTTCTTC.

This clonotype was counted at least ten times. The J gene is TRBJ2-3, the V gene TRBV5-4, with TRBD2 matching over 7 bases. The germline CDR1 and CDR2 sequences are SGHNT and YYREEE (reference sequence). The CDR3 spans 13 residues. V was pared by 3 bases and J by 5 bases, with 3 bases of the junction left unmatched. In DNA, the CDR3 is TGTGCCAGCAGCTCTTTAGCGGGAGATACGCAGTATTTT. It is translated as CASSSLAGDTQYF.

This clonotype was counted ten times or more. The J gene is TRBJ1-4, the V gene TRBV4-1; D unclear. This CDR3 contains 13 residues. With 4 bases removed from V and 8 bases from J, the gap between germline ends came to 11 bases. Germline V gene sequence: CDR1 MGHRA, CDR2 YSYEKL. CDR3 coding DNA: TGCGCCAGCAGCCCTCGGGGTTGGGAAAAACTGTTTTTT. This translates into CASSPRGWEKLFF.

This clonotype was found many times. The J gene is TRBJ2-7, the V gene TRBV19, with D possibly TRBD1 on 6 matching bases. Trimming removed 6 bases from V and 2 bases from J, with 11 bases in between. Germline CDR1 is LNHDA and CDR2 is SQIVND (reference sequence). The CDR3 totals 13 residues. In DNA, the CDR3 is TGTGCCAGTAGACAGGGCCCCACCTACGAGCAGTACTTC. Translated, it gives CASRQGPTYEQYF.

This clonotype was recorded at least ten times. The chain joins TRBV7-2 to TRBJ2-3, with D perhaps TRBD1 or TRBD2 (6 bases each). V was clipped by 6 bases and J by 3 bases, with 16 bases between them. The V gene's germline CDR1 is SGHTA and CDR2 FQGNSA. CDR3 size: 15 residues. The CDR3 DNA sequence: TGTGCCAGCAGTCGGGGGCCTGGGGTAACAGATACGCAGTATTTT. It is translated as CASSRGPGVTDTQYF.

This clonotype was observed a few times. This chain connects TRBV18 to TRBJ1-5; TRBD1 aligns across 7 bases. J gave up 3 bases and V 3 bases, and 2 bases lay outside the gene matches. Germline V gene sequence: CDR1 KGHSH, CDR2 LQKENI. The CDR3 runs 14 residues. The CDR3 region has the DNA TGTGCCAGCTCACCCGACAGGGACAATCAGCCCCAGCATTTT. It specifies CASSPDRDNQPQHF.

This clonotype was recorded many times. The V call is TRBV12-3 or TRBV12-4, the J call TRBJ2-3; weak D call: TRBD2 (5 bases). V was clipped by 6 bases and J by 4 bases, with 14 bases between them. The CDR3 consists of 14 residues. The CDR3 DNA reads TGTGCCAGCAGCCTGGACTTCCGCGCAGATACGCAGTATTTT. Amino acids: CASSLDFRADTQYF.

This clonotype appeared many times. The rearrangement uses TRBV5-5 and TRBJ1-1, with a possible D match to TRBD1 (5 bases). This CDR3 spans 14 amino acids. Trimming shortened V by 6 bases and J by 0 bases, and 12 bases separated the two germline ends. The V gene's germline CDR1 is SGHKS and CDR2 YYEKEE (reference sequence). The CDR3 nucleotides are TGTGCCAGCACCCCGTGGGGGGTGAACACTGAAGCTTTCTTT. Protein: CASTPWGVNTEAFF.

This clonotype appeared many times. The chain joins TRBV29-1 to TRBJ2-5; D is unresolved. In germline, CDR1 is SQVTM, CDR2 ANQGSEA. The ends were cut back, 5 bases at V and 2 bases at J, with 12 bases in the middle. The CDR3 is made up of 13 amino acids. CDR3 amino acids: CSVSHAEQETQYF. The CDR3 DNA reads TGCAGCGTTAGTCACGCAGAACAAGAGACCCAGTACTTC.

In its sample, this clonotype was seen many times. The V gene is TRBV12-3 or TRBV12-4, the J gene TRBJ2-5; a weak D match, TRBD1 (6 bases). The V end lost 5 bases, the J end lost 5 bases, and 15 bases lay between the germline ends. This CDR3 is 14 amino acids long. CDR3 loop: CASSRDNGAETQYF. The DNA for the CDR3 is TGTGCCAGCAGTCGGGACAATGGCGCTGAGACCCAGTACTTC.

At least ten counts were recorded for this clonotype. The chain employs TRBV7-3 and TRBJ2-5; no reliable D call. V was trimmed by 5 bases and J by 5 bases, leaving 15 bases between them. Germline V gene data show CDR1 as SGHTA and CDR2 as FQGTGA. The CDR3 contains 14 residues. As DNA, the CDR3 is TGTGCCAGCAGCCAAAACCCGGGTACGGAGACCCAGTACTTC. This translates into CASSQNPGTETQYF.

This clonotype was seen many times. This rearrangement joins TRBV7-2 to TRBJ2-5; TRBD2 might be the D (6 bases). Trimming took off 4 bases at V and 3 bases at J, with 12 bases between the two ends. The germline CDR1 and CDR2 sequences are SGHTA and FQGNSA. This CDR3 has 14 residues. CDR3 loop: CASSSRVAEETQYF. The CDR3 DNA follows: TGTGCCAGCAGCTCCCGGGTAGCGGAAGAGACCCAGTACTTC.

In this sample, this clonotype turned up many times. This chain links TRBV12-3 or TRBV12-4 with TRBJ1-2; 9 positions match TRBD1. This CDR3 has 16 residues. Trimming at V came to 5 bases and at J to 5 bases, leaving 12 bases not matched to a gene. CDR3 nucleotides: TGTGCCAGCAGTCCGATATCAGTACAGGGGGCTTATGGCTACACCTTC. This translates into CASSPISVQGAYGYTF.

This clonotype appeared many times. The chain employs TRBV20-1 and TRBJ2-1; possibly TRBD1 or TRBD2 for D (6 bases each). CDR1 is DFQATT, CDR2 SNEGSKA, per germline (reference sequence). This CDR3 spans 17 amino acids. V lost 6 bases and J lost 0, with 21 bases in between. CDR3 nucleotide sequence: TGCAGTGCAACGTCTTCGGGGGCGGGGAGCTCCTACAATGAGCAGTTCTTC. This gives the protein CSATSSGAGSSYNEQFF.

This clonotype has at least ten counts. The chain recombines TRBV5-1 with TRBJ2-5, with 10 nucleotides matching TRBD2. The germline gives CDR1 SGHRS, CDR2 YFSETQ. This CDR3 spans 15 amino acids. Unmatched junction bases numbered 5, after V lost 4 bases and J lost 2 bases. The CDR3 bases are TGCGCCAGCAGCGCTAGCGGGGGAAAACAAGAGACCCAGTACTTC. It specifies CASSASGGKQETQYF.

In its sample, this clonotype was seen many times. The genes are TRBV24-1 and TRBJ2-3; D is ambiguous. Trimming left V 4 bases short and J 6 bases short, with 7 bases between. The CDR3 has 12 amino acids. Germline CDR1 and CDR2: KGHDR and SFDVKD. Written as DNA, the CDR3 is TGTGCCACCAGTGACCTCCGCGATACGCAGTATTTT. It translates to CATSDLRDTQYF.

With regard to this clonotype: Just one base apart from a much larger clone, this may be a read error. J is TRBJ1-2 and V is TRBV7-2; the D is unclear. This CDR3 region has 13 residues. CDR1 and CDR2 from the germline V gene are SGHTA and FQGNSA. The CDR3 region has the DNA TGTGCCAGCAGAAACACAGAGAACTATGTCTACACCTTC. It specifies CASRNTENYVYTF.

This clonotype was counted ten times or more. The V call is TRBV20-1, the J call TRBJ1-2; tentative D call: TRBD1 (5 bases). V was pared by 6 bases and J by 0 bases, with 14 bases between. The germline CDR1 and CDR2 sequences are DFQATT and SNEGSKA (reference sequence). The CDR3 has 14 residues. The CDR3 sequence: CSAPEGITNYGYTF. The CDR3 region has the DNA TGCAGTGCGCCGGAGGGGATTACTAACTATGGCTACACCTTC.

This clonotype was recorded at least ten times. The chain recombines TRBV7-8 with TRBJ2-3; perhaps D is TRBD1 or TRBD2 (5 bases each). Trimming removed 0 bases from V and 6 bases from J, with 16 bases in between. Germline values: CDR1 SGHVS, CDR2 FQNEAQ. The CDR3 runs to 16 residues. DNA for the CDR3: TGTGCCAGCAGCTTAGCCTTAGGAGGAAGGGGTGATACGCAGTATTTT. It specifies CASSLALGGRGDTQYF. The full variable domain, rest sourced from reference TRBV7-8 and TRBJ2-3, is GAGVSQSPRYKVAKRGQDVALRCDPISGHVSLFWYQQALGQGPEFLTYFQNEAQLDKSGLPSDRFFAERPEGSVSTLKIQRTQQEDSAVYLCASSLALGGRGDTQYFGPGTRLTVL.